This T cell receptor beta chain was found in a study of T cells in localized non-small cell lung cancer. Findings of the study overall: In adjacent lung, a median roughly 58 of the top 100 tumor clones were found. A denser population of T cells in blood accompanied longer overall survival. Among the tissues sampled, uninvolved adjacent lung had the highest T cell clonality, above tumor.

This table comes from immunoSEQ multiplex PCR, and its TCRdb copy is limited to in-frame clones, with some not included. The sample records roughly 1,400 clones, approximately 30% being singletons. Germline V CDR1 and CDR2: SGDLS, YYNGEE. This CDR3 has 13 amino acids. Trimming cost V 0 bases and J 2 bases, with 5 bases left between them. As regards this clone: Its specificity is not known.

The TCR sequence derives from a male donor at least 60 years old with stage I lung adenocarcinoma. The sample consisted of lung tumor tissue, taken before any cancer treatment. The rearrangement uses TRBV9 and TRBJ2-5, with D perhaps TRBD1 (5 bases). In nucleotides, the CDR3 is TGTGCCAGCAGCGTAGACAGGCAAGAGACCCAGTACTTC. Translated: CASSVDRQETQYF.